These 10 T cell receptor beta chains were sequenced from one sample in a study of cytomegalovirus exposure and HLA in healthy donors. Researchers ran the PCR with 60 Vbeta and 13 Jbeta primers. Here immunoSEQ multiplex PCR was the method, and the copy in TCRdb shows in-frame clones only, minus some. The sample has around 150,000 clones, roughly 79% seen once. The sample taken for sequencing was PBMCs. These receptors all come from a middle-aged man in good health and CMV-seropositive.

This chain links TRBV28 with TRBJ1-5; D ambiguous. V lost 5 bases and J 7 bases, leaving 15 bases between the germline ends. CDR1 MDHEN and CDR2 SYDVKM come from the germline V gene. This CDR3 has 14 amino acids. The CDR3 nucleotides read TGTGCCAGCAGTGCTACCGGGAGGCCACAGCCCCAGCATTTT. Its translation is CASSATGRPQPQHF. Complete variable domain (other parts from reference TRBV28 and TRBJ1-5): DVKVTQSSRYLVKRTGEKVFLECVQDMDHENMFWYRQDPGLGLRLIYFSYDVKMKEKGDIPEGYSVSREKKERFSLILESASTNQTSMYLCASSATGRPQPQHFGDGTRLSIL.

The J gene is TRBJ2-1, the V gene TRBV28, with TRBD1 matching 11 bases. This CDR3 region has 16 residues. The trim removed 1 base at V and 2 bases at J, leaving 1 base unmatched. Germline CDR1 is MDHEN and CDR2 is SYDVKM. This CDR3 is CASSLSDRGPYNEQFF. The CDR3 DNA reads TGTGCCAGCAGTTTATCGGACAGGGGGCCCTACAATGAGCAGTTCTTC.

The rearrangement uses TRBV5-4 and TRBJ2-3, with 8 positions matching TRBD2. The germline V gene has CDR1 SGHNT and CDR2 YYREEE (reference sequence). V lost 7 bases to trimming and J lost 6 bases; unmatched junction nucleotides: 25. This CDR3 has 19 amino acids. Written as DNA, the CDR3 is TGTGCCAGCTACCTATGGGAACAACTAGCGGACCCCAAAGCGGATACGCAGTATTTT. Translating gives CASYLWEQLADPKADTQYF.

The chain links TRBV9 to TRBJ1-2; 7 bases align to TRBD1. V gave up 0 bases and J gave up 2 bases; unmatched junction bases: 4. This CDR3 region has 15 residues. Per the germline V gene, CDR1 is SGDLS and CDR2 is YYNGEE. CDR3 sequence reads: CASSVGQGGNYGYTF. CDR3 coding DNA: TGTGCCAGCAGCGTAGGCCAGGGGGGAAACTATGGCTACACCTTC.

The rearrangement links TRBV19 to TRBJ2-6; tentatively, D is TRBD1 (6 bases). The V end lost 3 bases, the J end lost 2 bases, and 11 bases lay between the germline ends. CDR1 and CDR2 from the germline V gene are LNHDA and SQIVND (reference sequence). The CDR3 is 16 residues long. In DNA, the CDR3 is TGTGCCAGTAGTATTTTCACAGGGACTGGGGCCAACGTCCTGACTTTC. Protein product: CASSIFTGTGANVLTF.

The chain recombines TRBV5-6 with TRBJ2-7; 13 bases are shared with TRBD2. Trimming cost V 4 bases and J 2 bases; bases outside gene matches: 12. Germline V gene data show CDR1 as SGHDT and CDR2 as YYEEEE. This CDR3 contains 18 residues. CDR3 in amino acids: CASSPGLAGALHPYEQYF. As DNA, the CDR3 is TGTGCCAGCAGCCCAGGACTAGCGGGGGCACTTCACCCCTACGAGCAGTACTTC.

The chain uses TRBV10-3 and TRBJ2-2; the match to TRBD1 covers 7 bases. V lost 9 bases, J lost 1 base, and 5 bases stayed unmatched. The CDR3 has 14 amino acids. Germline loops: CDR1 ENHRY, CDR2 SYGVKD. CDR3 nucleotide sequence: TGTGCCATGAGGGACAGTCGGAACACCGGGGAGCTGTTTTTT. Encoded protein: CAMRDSRNTGELFF.

The CDR3 bases are TGTGCCAGCATCGTTTCCTCTGGAAACACCATATATTTT. Amino acid sequence: CASIVSSGNTIYF. The chain couples TRBV6-5 to TRBJ1-3; no reliable D call. CDR1 MNHEY and CDR2 SVGAGI come from the germline V gene. The CDR3 is made up of 13 amino acids. The V end was cut by 7 bases, the J end by 0 bases, with 7 bases between.

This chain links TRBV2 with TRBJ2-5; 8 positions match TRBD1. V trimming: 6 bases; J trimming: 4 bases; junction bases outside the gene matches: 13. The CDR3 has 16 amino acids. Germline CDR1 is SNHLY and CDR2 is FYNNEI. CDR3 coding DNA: TGTGCCAGCAGAGAGCCACGGGACAGGTATATAGAGACCCAGTACTTC. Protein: CASREPRDRYIETQYF.

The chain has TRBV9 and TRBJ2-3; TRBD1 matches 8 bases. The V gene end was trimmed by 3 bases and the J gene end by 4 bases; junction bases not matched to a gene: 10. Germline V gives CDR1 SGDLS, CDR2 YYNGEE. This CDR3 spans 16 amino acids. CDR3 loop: CASSASGGSVADTQYF. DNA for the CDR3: TGTGCCAGCAGCGCTTCAGGGGGCTCGGTTGCAGATACGCAGTATTTT.